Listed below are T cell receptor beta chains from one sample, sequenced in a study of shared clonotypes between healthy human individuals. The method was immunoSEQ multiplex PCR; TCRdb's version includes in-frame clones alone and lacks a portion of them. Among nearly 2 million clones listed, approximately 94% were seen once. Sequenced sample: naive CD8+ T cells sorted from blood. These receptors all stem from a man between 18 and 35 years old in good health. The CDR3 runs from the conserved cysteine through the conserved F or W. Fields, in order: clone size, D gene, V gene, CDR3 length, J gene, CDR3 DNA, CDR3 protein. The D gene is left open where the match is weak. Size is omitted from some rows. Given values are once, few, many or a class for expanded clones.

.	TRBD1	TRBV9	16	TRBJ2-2	TGTGCCAGCAGCGTAGTTCCAGGGACAGGGCTAGGCGAGCTGTTTTTT	CASSVVPGTGLGELFF
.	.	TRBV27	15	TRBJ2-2	TGTGCCAGCAGATTTACTGGCGGGACTACCGGGGAGCTGTTTTTT	CASRFTGGTTGELFF
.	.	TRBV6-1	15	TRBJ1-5	TGTGCCAGCGCGATGGCAGGTGCCTCCAATCAGCCCCAGCATTTT	CASAMAGASNQPQHF
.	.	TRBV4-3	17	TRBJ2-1	TGCGCCAGCAGCCCGGATAGCGGCATTAGCTCCTACAATGAGCAGTTCTTC	CASSPDSGISSYNEQFF
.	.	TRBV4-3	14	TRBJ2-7	TGCGCCAGCAGCCAAGATCGGTCACCTTACGAGCAGTACTTC	CASSQDRSPYEQYF
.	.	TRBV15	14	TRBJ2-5	TGTGCCACCAGCATCCGGACTTTCCAAGAGACCCAGTACTTC	CATSIRTFQETQYF
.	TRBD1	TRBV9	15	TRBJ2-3	TGTGCCAGCAGCGTAGAGGGGGCTGGCACAGATACGCAGTATTTT	CASSVEGAGTDTQYF
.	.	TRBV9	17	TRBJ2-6	TGTGCCAGCAGCGTAGCGGCTCAACTCTGGGCGGCCAACGTCCTGACTTTC	CASSVAAQLWAANVLTF
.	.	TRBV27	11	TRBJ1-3	TGTGCCAGCAGCACTGGAAACACCATATATTTT	CASSTGNTIYF
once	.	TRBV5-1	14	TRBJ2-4	TGCGCCAGCAGCTTTGGGGTTGCCAAAAACATTCAGTACTTC	CASSFGVAKNIQYF
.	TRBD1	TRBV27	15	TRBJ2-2	TGTGCCAGCAGGACAGGGGGCCTCCTCATCGGGGAGCTGTTTTTT	CASRTGGLLIGELFF
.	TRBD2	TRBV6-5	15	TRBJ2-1	TGTGCCAGCAGTTATACTAGCGGGAGGATCAATGAGCAGTTCTTC	CASSYTSGRINEQFF
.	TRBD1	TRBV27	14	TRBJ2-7	TGTGCCAGCAGTCATGGACAGGGGCCCGACGAGCAGTACTTC	CASSHGQGPDEQYF
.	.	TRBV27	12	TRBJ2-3	TGTGCCAGCAGTTTAATAGAAGATACGCAGTATTTT	CASSLIEDTQYF
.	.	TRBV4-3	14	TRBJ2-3	TGCGCCAGCAGCCCGCTGGGAAGCACAGATACGCAGTATTTT	CASSPLGSTDTQYF
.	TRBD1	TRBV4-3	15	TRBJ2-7	TGCGCCAGCAGCCAAGCACAGGGGGGTACCTACGAGCAGTACTTC	CASSQAQGGTYEQYF
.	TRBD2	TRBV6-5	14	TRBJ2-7	TGTGCCAGCAGTTCAGGACTAGCGGGAAGCGAGCAGTACTTC	CASSSGLAGSEQYF
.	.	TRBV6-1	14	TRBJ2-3	TGTGCCAGCAACATAGGGGACTGGTCAGATACGCAGTATTTT	CASNIGDWSDTQYF
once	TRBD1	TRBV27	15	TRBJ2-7	TGTGCCAGCAGTTATGGGACAGGGGGGACCTACGAGCAGTACTTC	CASSYGTGGTYEQYF
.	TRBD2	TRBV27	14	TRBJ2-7	TGTGCCAGCAGTGAGCGGGGGGGCTCCTACGAGCAGTACTTC	CASSERGGSYEQYF
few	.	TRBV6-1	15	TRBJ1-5	TGTGCCAGCAGTCTCTTGGACGCTAGCAATCAGCCCCAGCATTTT	CASSLLDASNQPQHF
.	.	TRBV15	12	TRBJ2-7	TGTGCCACCAGCGGCGGATCCTACGAGCAGTACTTC	CATSGGSYEQYF
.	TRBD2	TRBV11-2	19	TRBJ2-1	TGTGCCAGCAGCTCGACGACTAGCGGGAGAAATCGTACCTACAATGAGCAGTTCTTC	CASSSTTSGRNRTYNEQFF
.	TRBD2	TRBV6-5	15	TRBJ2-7	TGTGCCAGCAGTCCGATAGCGGGAGACTCGAGCGAGCAGTACTTC	CASSPIAGDSSEQYF
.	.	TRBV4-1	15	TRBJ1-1	TGCGCCAGCAGCCAAGGAAGGGTAGGGAGCACTGAAGCTTTCTTT	CASSQGRVGSTEAFF
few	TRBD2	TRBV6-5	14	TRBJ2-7	TGTGCCAGCAATCTAGTAGCGGGGTCCTACGAGCAGTACTTC	CASNLVAGSYEQYF
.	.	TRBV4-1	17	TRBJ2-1	TGCGCCAGCAGCCAAGATGGCGGAGACACCCCCTACAATGAGCAGTTCTTC	CASSQDGGDTPYNEQFF
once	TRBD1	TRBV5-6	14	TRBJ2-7	TGTGCCAGCAGCGGCGCGGGACAGGGCTCCGAGCAGTACTTC	CASSGAGQGSEQYF
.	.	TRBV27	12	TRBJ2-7	TGTGCCAGCAGTTCAGCAAACTACGAGCAGTACTTC	CASSSANYEQYF
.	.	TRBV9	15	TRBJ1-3	TGTGCCAGCACCCTGGGGGCAGGTGGGGGAAACACCATATATTTT	CASTLGAGGGNTIYF
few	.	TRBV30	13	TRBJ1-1	TGTGCCTGGAGTGTGCAGGACGGCACTGAAGCTTTCTTT	CAWSVQDGTEAFF
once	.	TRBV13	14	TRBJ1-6	TGTGCCAGCAGCTTAGCTTCTTCCCCTTCACCCCTCCACTTT	CASSLASSPSPLHF
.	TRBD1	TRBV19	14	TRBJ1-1	TGTGCCAGTAACTTCAGGGGGTTGAACACTGAAGCTTTCTTT	CASNFRGLNTEAFF
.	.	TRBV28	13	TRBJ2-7	TGTGCCAGCATCCACCAGGTCTCCTACGAGCAGTACTTC	CASIHQVSYEQYF
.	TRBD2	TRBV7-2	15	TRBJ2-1	TGTGCCAGCAGCCCGCCTAGCGGCTCCTACAATGAGCAGTTCTTC	CASSPPSGSYNEQFF
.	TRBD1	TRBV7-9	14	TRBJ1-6	TGTGCCAGCAGCTCAATCGGGACAGCTTCACCCCTCCACTTT	CASSSIGTASPLHF
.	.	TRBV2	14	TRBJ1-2	TGTGCCAGCTCCCCGACTCAGGAGTCCCCAACCTACACCTTC	CASSPTQESPTYTF
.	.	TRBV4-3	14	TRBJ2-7	TGCGCCAGCAGCCAAGGGATACGGGGTTACGAGCAGTACTTC	CASSQGIRGYEQYF
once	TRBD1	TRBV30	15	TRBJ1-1	TGTGCCTCACAGGGGTTCGCTGAGGCGAACACTGAAGCTTTCTTT	CASQGFAEANTEAFF
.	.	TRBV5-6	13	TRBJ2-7	TGTGCCAGCAGCTTGGATCTAGGCTACGAGCAGTACTTC	CASSLDLGYEQYF
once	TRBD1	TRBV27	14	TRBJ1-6	TGTGCCAGCAGTAACAGGGGGGATGGGCCACCCCTCCACTTT	CASSNRGDGPPLHF
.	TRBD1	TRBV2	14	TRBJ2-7	TGTGCCAGCAGTGGCCCGGGACAGGGCCACGAGCAGTACTTC	CASSGPGQGHEQYF
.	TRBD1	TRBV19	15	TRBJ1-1	TGTGCCAGTAGTAGGACAGGGTTACCGAACACTGAAGCTTTCTTT	CASSRTGLPNTEAFF
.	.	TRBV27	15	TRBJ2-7	TGTGCCAGCAGTTACCGGGGCTTCTCTTCCTACGAGCAGTACTTC	CASSYRGFSSYEQYF
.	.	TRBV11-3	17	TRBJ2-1	TGTGCCGCAAGCCCAAGCGGACCTAGGGGGAGGTTCCATGAGCAGTTCTTC	CAASPSGPRGRFHEQFF
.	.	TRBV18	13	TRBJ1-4	TGTGCCAGCTCACCCGGAGAGCGAGAAAAACTGTTTTTT	CASSPGEREKLFF
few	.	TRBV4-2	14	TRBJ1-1	TGTGCCAGCAGCCCGAACACAGTGAACACTGAAGCTTTCTTT	CASSPNTVNTEAFF
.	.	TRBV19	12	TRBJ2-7	TGTGCCAGTAGTATGGGGGGCTACGAGCAGTACTTC	CASSMGGYEQYF
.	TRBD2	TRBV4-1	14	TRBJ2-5	TGCGCCAGCAGCCAAGTCCCGCGGGAGAAGACCCAGTACTTC	CASSQVPREKTQYF
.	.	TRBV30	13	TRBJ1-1	TGTGCCTGGAGTGTGGTGCCTGGGGCTGAAGCTTTCTTT	CAWSVVPGAEAFF
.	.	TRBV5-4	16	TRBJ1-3	TGTGCCAGCAGCTTGCGAGGAACAGCCTCTGGAAACACCATATATTTT	CASSLRGTASGNTIYF
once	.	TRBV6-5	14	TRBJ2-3	TGTGCCAGCAGTTATTTGGTGTCTACAGATACGCAGTATTTT	CASSYLVSTDTQYF
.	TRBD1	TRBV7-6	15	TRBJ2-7	TGTGCCAGCAGCCTTTGGACAGGGGGCGAGTACGAGCAGTACTTC	CASSLWTGGEYEQYF
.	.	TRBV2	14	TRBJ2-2	TGTGCCAGCAGTTGGACCGAGAACACCGGGGAGCTGTTTTTT	CASSWTENTGELFF
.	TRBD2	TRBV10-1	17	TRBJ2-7	TGCGCCAGCAGTGAGGGAATTAGCGGGAGGTCTGCGTACGAGCAGTACTTC	CASSEGISGRSAYEQYF
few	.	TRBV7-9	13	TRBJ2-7	TGTGCCAGCAGCCCCGGGACTGTCTACGAGCAGTACTTC	CASSPGTVYEQYF
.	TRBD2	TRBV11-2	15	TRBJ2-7	TGTGCCAGCAGCTTATCGGCGGGAGGGATATACGAGCAGTACTTC	CASSLSAGGIYEQYF
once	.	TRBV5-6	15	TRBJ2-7	TGTGCCAGCAGCCCCAGTCCGAGGGGGTTGGGCGAGCAGTACTTC	CASSPSPRGLGEQYF
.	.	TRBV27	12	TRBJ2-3	TGTGCCAGCAGTTTTAATGCAGATACGCAGTATTTT	CASSFNADTQYF
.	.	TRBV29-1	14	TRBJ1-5	TGCAGCGTTGGGGAGGGGGATAGCAATCAGCCCCAGCATTTT	CSVGEGDSNQPQHF